A selection of T cell receptor beta chains follows, all from one sample in a study of blood T cells in healthy people across ages. MiXCR was run by TCRdb on the 5' RACE reads, yielding one entry per CDR3 protein. The sample has over 1.5 million distinct CDR3 sequences; just under 50% are singletons. The sequenced sample was blood. Receptor source: a woman between 40 and 50 years old in good health. Both conserved end residues are trimmed from each CDR3. The order of the fields is CDR3 protein, V gene, J gene.

CDR3 protein: ASRDSPSRSYEQY
V gene: TRBV5-1
J gene: TRBJ2-7

CDR3 protein: ASSEMRSSYEQY
V gene: TRBV2
J gene: TRBJ2-7

CDR3 protein: ASSLDFGGSEQF
V gene: TRBV7-2
J gene: TRBJ2-1

CDR3 protein: ASSQELRIGFHYGYT
V gene: TRBV14
J gene: TRBJ1-2

CDR3 protein: ASSESQGRETQY
V gene: TRBV25-1
J gene: TRBJ2-5

CDR3 protein: SARLAGAGTDTQY
V gene: TRBV20-1
J gene: TRBJ2-3

CDR3 protein: ASSLSGGSPDTQY
V gene: TRBV7-2
J gene: TRBJ2-3

CDR3 protein: ASSQVSPTSGGGSTDTQY
V gene: TRBV4-3
J gene: TRBJ2-3

CDR3 protein: ASSLGTGTDIQY
V gene: TRBV7-6
J gene: TRBJ2-4

CDR3 protein: SAGQGRDTEAF
V gene: TRBV20-1
J gene: TRBJ1-1

CDR3 protein: ASSPFRAGRGTEAF
V gene: TRBV5-1
J gene: TRBJ1-1

CDR3 protein: ASRVTGGNEQY
V gene: TRBV6-2/TRBV6-3
J gene: TRBJ2-7

CDR3 protein: ARSLIPHVLDSSYNEQF
V gene: TRBV7-3
J gene: TRBJ2-1

CDR3 protein: ASSLGQSAMNTEAF
V gene: TRBV13
J gene: TRBJ1-1